A selection of T cell receptor beta chains follows, all from one sample in a study of regulatory T cells in long-lasting Graves disease. TCRdb redid the calling of the multiplex PCR reads with MiXCR, one entry per CDR3 protein. The repertoire holds 550,000 to 650,000 distinct CDR3 sequences, about 16% seen once, with approximately 12% in the top ten. These records were also assigned to another study, of T cells in Graves' hyperthyroidism and ophthalmopathy.

The source was peripheral blood mononuclear cells (PBMCs), collected at new diagnosis, from a patient treated with antithyroid drugs. Receptors originate from a man aged 18 to 29 with Graves disease. CDR3s include the opening cysteine and the closing phenylalanine or tryptophan. The D gene is left open where the match is weak. For some rows the clone size is stated as once, few or many, or as a class when expanded; others skip it.

V gene: TRBV27; J gene: TRBJ2-3; D gene: TRBD2; clone size: many; CDR3 DNA: TGTGCCAGCAGTCACGACACACTTGGAGTAGCGGGAAGCACAGATACGCAGTATTTT; CDR3 protein: CASSHDTLGVAGSTDTQYF
V gene: TRBV3-1; J gene: TRBJ2-7; D gene: -; clone size: many; CDR3 DNA: TGTGCCAGCAGCCAAGAGGTCCTAAACTCCTACGAGCAGTACTTC; CDR3 protein: CASSQEVLNSYEQYF
V gene: TRBV6-1; J gene: TRBJ2-2; D gene: TRBD2; clone size: few; CDR3 DNA: TGTGCCACCACGACCGGGACTAGCAGCGGGGAGCTGTTTTTT; CDR3 protein: CATTTGTSSGELFF
V gene: TRBV5-4; J gene: TRBJ2-7; D gene: TRBD1; clone size: few; CDR3 DNA: TGTGCCAGCAGCCCAGGACAGGGACTCCACTACGAGCAGTACTTC; CDR3 protein: CASSPGQGLHYEQYF
V gene: TRBV6-5; J gene: TRBJ1-2; D gene: -; clone size: many; CDR3 DNA: TGTGCCAGCAGTTATGAGGGCTCTGGCTACACCTTC; CDR3 protein: CASSYEGSGYTF
V gene: TRBV30; J gene: TRBJ2-3; D gene: TRBD2; clone size: few; CDR3 DNA: TGTGCCTGGAGAGTAGCGGGAGGGCCGTCCGGTACGCAGTATTTT; CDR3 protein: CAWRVAGGPSGTQYF
V gene: TRBV11-2; J gene: TRBJ2-5; D gene: -; clone size: many; CDR3 DNA: TGTGCCAGCAGCTTAGATATTGGGACCCAGTACTTC; CDR3 protein: CASSLDIGTQYF
V gene: TRBV10-3; J gene: TRBJ1-2; D gene: TRBD1; clone size: -; CDR3 DNA: TGTGCCATCAGTGACATCGGGGGACAGGTATATGGCTACACCTTC; CDR3 protein: CAISDIGGQVYGYTF
V gene: TRBV6-1; J gene: TRBJ2-7; D gene: TRBD1; clone size: many; CDR3 DNA: TGTGCCAGCAGTGACGTAAGGGGGACAGGGCCCGAAGAGCAGTACTTC; CDR3 protein: CASSDVRGTGPEEQYF
V gene: TRBV6-5; J gene: TRBJ2-1; D gene: -; clone size: -; CDR3 DNA: TGTGCCAGCAGTTACAGCCTAGTCAATGAGCAGTTCTTC; CDR3 protein: CASSYSLVNEQFF
V gene: TRBV12-3/TRBV12-4; J gene: TRBJ2-7; D gene: TRBD1; clone size: many; CDR3 DNA: TGTGCCAGCAGTTTAATGGAAGGACAGGGGAAGCAGTACTTC; CDR3 protein: CASSLMEGQGKQYF
V gene: TRBV6-1; J gene: TRBJ1-6; D gene: TRBD1; clone size: -; CDR3 DNA: TGTGCCAGCATTCAAGACAGGGGGTATAATTCACCCCTCCACTTT; CDR3 protein: CASIQDRGYNSPLHF
V gene: TRBV6-2/TRBV6-3; J gene: TRBJ1-2; D gene: -; clone size: few; CDR3 DNA: TGTGCCAGCAGTGACTCCGGGACGGTGGTAACCCGGGGATATGGCTACACCTTC; CDR3 protein: CASSDSGTVVTRGYGYTF
V gene: TRBV27; J gene: TRBJ2-5; D gene: TRBD2; clone size: many; CDR3 DNA: TGTGCCAGCAGTTTAATAGCGGGAGAGACCCAGTACTTC; CDR3 protein: CASSLIAGETQYF
V gene: TRBV20-1; J gene: TRBJ2-2; D gene: -; clone size: -; CDR3 DNA: TGCAGTGCGGATAGGGGGGGCCACGGCACCGGGGAGCTGTTTTTT; CDR3 protein: CSADRGGHGTGELFF
V gene: TRBV10-3; J gene: TRBJ2-7; D gene: -; clone size: many; CDR3 DNA: TGTGCCATCAGTGAGTCAGGCAGCTCCTACGAGCAGTACTTC; CDR3 protein: CAISESGSSYEQYF
V gene: TRBV30; J gene: TRBJ2-1; D gene: -; clone size: many; CDR3 DNA: TGTGCCTGGAGTGTCTTCCATCGGAACAATGAGCAGTTCTTC; CDR3 protein: CAWSVFHRNNEQFF
V gene: TRBV3-1; J gene: TRBJ1-1; D gene: -; clone size: -; CDR3 DNA: TGTGCCAGCAGCCAAGGAGACTTCGTCGGCACTGAAGCTTTCTTT; CDR3 protein: CASSQGDFVGTEAFF
V gene: TRBV29-1; J gene: TRBJ1-2; D gene: TRBD1; clone size: few; CDR3 DNA: TGCAGCGTTGAAGATCGGGACAGCCTCTATGGCTACACCTTC; CDR3 protein: CSVEDRDSLYGYTF
V gene: TRBV28; J gene: TRBJ2-7; D gene: TRBD1; clone size: many; CDR3 DNA: TGTGCCAGCAGTGGGACAGGGAGGACTAGATGGTCCTACGAGCAGTACTTC; CDR3 protein: CASSGTGRTRWSYEQYF
V gene: TRBV7-8; J gene: TRBJ1-1; D gene: -; clone size: few; CDR3 DNA: TGTGCCAGCAGCTTATTTCAGGGGAACACTGAAGCTTTCTTT; CDR3 protein: CASSLFQGNTEAFF
V gene: TRBV20-1; J gene: TRBJ1-1; D gene: -; clone size: few; CDR3 DNA: TGCAGTGCCAGGACACTCCTTGGAGCTTTCTTT; CDR3 protein: CSARTLLGAFF
V gene: TRBV27; J gene: TRBJ1-2; D gene: -; clone size: many; CDR3 DNA: TGTGCCAGCAGTTTATCGGCAGCCGGGTCCCCTGTTGGCTACACCTTC; CDR3 protein: CASSLSAAGSPVGYTF
V gene: TRBV12-3/TRBV12-4; J gene: TRBJ2-5; D gene: TRBD1; clone size: many; CDR3 DNA: TGTGCCAGCAGCCGATGGGGACAGGGCCAAGAGACCCAGTACTTC; CDR3 protein: CASSRWGQGQETQYF
V gene: TRBV5-1; J gene: TRBJ2-7; D gene: -; clone size: few; CDR3 DNA: TGCGCCAGCAGCTTGGCCGTTAGCCCCGACTACGAGCAGTACTTC; CDR3 protein: CASSLAVSPDYEQYF
V gene: TRBV29-1; J gene: TRBJ1-3; D gene: TRBD1; clone size: -; CDR3 DNA: TGCAGCGTTGAGACAGGGTCTGGAAACACCATATATTTT; CDR3 protein: CSVETGSGNTIYF
V gene: TRBV5-1; J gene: TRBJ2-3; D gene: -; clone size: many; CDR3 DNA: TGCGCCAGCAGCTCCTATGGAGATACGCAGTATTTT; CDR3 protein: CASSSYGDTQYF
V gene: TRBV29-1; J gene: TRBJ1-2; D gene: TRBD1; clone size: -; CDR3 DNA: TGCAGCGTTTTTTCACCGGGACAGGGGGCGCGAGGCTACACCTTC; CDR3 protein: CSVFSPGQGARGYTF
V gene: TRBV20-1; J gene: TRBJ1-1; D gene: -; clone size: -; CDR3 DNA: TGCAGTGCAAAGACGGGCTCTATGAACACTGAAGCTTTCTTT; CDR3 protein: CSAKTGSMNTEAFF
V gene: TRBV28; J gene: TRBJ2-7; D gene: -; clone size: many; CDR3 DNA: TGTGCCAGCAGACCCGGGACCGAGAGGTACGAGCAGTACTTC; CDR3 protein: CASRPGTERYEQYF
V gene: TRBV11-2; J gene: TRBJ1-5; D gene: -; clone size: many; CDR3 DNA: TGTGCCAGCGCCCCGGGCAGGGGTAGATATAGCAATCAGCCCCAGCATTTT; CDR3 protein: CASAPGRGRYSNQPQHF
V gene: TRBV7-2; J gene: TRBJ2-5; D gene: -; clone size: -; CDR3 DNA: TGTGCCAGCAGACCTGCAAAGGGAGCTTGGTACCAAGAGACCCAGTACTTC; CDR3 protein: CASRPAKGAWYQETQYF
V gene: TRBV12-3/TRBV12-4; J gene: TRBJ1-1; D gene: -; clone size: many; CDR3 DNA: TGTGCCAGCAGTCCACCTAACTATTGGTCTGAAGCTTCCTTT; CDR3 protein: CASSPPNYWSEASF
V gene: TRBV14; J gene: TRBJ2-3; D gene: TRBD2; clone size: -; CDR3 DNA: TGTGCCAGCAGCCTCAGGACTAGCGGGGGGACAGCAGATACGCAGTATTTT; CDR3 protein: CASSLRTSGGTADTQYF
V gene: TRBV30; J gene: TRBJ2-2; D gene: TRBD1; clone size: few; CDR3 DNA: TGTGCCTGGCGGGGACAGGGGAACACCGGGGAGCTGTTTTTT; CDR3 protein: CAWRGQGNTGELFF
V gene: TRBV6-2/TRBV6-3; J gene: TRBJ2-7; D gene: -; clone size: few; CDR3 DNA: TGTGCCAGCAGTTACTCGGGAAGCGAGCAGTACTTC; CDR3 protein: CASSYSGSEQYF
V gene: TRBV7-8; J gene: TRBJ2-5; D gene: -; clone size: -; CDR3 DNA: TGTGCCAGCAGCCCCCAAAGAGGGACCCAGTACTTC; CDR3 protein: CASSPQRGTQYF
V gene: TRBV27; J gene: TRBJ2-2; D gene: TRBD1; clone size: few; CDR3 DNA: TGTGCCAGCAGTTACGACCCAGGGGGCGAGGGAGTTACCGGGGAGCTGTTTTTT; CDR3 protein: CASSYDPGGEGVTGELFF
V gene: TRBV20-1; J gene: TRBJ2-7; D gene: -; clone size: few; CDR3 DNA: TGCAGTGCTAGAGATGTCGGGGACTACGAGCAGTACTTC; CDR3 protein: CSARDVGDYEQYF
V gene: TRBV20-1; J gene: TRBJ2-7; D gene: -; clone size: -; CDR3 DNA: TGCAGTGCTCCGACCGACGGCTACGAGCAGTACTTC; CDR3 protein: CSAPTDGYEQYF
V gene: TRBV28; J gene: TRBJ2-5; D gene: TRBD2; clone size: few; CDR3 DNA: TGTGCCAGCAACCATTTGCGGGAGCGTCCCGGAGAGACCCAGTACTTC; CDR3 protein: CASNHLRERPGETQYF
V gene: TRBV2; J gene: TRBJ1-5; D gene: -; clone size: many; CDR3 DNA: TGTGCCAGCAGTGTAGGAAGCAAGCAGCATTTT; CDR3 protein: CASSVGSKQHF
V gene: TRBV20-1; J gene: TRBJ2-1; D gene: TRBD2; clone size: many; CDR3 DNA: TGCAGTGCTAGAGATCCCCTGAGCGGGAGGGCCTACAATGAGCAGTTCTTC; CDR3 protein: CSARDPLSGRAYNEQFF
V gene: TRBV20-1; J gene: TRBJ1-4; D gene: -; clone size: -; CDR3 DNA: TGCAGTGCTAGTTACAGAGCAACTAATGAAAAACTGTTTTTT; CDR3 protein: CSASYRATNEKLFF
V gene: TRBV12-3/TRBV12-4; J gene: TRBJ2-2; D gene: TRBD2; clone size: many; CDR3 DNA: TGTGCCAGCAGCTCTGGGACTAGCGGGAGGGCCTTCACCGGGGAGCTGTTTTTT; CDR3 protein: CASSSGTSGRAFTGELFF
V gene: TRBV7-6; J gene: TRBJ2-5; D gene: TRBD1; clone size: -; CDR3 DNA: TGTGCCAGCAGCCTCCGATGGGACAGCCAAGAGACCCAGTACTTC; CDR3 protein: CASSLRWDSQETQYF
V gene: TRBV6-2/TRBV6-3; J gene: TRBJ1-5; D gene: -; clone size: -; CDR3 DNA: TGTGCCAGCAGTGAAGAGCCTGACACTAGCAATCAGCCCCAGCATTTT; CDR3 protein: CASSEEPDTSNQPQHF
V gene: TRBV7-2; J gene: TRBJ2-1; D gene: TRBD1; clone size: many; CDR3 DNA: TGTGCCAGCAGCTTGGCCGGGACAGGGACCTACAATGAGCAGTTCTTC; CDR3 protein: CASSLAGTGTYNEQFF
V gene: TRBV30; J gene: TRBJ2-7; D gene: TRBD2; clone size: once; CDR3 DNA: TGTACCTGGAGTGTAAGGGGGCTAGCGGGAGGGGGTTACGAGCAGTACTTC; CDR3 protein: CTWSVRGLAGGGYEQYF
V gene: TRBV20-1; J gene: TRBJ1-6; D gene: -; clone size: few; CDR3 DNA: TGCAGTGCGCAGGTTAACAATTCACCCCTCCACTTT; CDR3 protein: CSAQVNNSPLHF
V gene: TRBV20-1; J gene: TRBJ2-2; D gene: -; clone size: many; CDR3 DNA: TGCAGTGCCCTTCTCCAGGCGGGGACGGCTAACACCGGGGAGCTGTTTTTT; CDR3 protein: CSALLQAGTANTGELFF